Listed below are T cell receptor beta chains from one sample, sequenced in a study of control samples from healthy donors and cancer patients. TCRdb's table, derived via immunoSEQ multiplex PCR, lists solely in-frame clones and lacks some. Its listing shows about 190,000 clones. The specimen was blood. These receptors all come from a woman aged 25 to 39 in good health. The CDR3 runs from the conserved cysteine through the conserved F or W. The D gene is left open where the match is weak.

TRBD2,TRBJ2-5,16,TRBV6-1,TGTGCCAGCAGTGGACGGACTAGCGGGCTCGGAGAGACCCAGTACTTC,CASSGRTSGLGETQYF
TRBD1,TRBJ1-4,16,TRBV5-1,TGCGCCAGCAGCCCGACAGGGGCTCCAACTAATGAAAAACTGTTTTTT,CASSPTGAPTNEKLFF
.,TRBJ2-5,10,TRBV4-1,TGCGCCAGCAGCAAGAAGACCCAGTACTTC,CASSKKTQYF
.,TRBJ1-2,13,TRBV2,TGTGCCAGCAGTGAAGTCAGGGTGGGTGGCTACACCTTC,CASSEVRVGGYTF
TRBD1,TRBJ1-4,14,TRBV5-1,TGCGCCAGCAGCTATGGACAGGGGGAAGAAAAACTGTTTTTT,CASSYGQGEEKLFF
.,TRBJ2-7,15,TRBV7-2,TGTGCCAGCAGCCCCGCACCCGGACAGAACTACGAGCAGTACTTC,CASSPAPGQNYEQYF
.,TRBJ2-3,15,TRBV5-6,TGTGCCAGCAGACCCGGGACGGCTAGCACAGATACGCAGTATTTT,CASRPGTASTDTQYF
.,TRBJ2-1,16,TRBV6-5,TGTGCCAGCAGTTACTCAGGTAGCGGCTCCTACAATGAGCAGTTCTTC,CASSYSGSGSYNEQFF
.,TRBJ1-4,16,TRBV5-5,TGTGCCAGCAGCTGGGTGGTGGGGATTTCTAATGAAAAACTGTTTTTT,CASSWVVGISNEKLFF
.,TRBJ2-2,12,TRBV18,TGTGCCAGCTCCCCACGGGTCGGGGAGCTGTTTTTT,CASSPRVGELFF
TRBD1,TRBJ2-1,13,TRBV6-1,TGTGCCAGCAGTGGGGGACAGAACAATGAGCAGTTCTTC,CASSGGQNNEQFF
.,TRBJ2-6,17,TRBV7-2,TGTGCCAGCAGCTTGAGGCAGGCGAACTCTGGGGCCAACGTCCTGACTTTC,CASSLRQANSGANVLTF
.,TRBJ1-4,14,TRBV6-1,TGTGCCAGCAGTGAAGCGTGGACAGATGAAAAACTGTTTTTT,CASSEAWTDEKLFF
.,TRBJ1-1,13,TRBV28,TGTGCCAGCAGTCCAATTGGGACGTTAGAAGCTTTCTTT,CASSPIGTLEAFF
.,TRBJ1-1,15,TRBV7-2,TGTGCCAGCAGCTTAAGTTTGAAGGGATACACTGAAGCTTTCTTT,CASSLSLKGYTEAFF
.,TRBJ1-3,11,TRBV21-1,TGTGCCAGCAGGATTGGAAACACCATATATTTT,CASRIGNTIYF
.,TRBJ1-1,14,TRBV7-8,TGTGCCAGCAGCTTAGCGCGGGGGGAAAGGAGGGCTTTCTTT,CASSLARGERRAFF
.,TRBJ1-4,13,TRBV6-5,TGTGCCAGCAGTTTAAACCTTAATGAAAAACTGTTTTTT,CASSLNLNEKLFF
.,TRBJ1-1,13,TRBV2,TGTGCCAGCAGTGAAAGGGGGGTCACTGAAGCTTTCTTT,CASSERGVTEAFF
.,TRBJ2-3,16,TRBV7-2,TGTGCCAGCAGCTTAGGGATGCGGACTAGCACAGATACGCAGTATTTT,CASSLGMRTSTDTQYF
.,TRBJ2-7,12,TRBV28,TGTGCCAGTACCGGAGCGGCCTACGAGCAGTACTTC,CASTGAAYEQYF
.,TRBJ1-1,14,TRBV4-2,TGTGCCAGCAGCCTACCAGACCGTGGACCTGAAGCTTTCTTT,CASSLPDRGPEAFF
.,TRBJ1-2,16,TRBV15,TGTGCCACCAGCAGAGCCCGGACCGACGCGACTTATGGCTACACCTTC,CATSRARTDATYGYTF
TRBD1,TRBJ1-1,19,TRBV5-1,TGCGCCAGCAGCTTGCGTCCGCCGGGACAGGGGACTTGGAACACTGAAGCTTTCTTT,CASSLRPPGQGTWNTEAFF
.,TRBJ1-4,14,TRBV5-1,TGCGCCAGCAGAACTTTCGACCAGAATGAAAAACTGTTTTTT,CASRTFDQNEKLFF
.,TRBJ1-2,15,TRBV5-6,TGTGCCAGCAGCTTGCAGGGAATGGGCTCTCAGGGCTACACCTTC,CASSLQGMGSQGYTF
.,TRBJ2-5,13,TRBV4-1,TGCGCCAGCAGCCCCTGGACACAAGAGACCCAGTACTTC,CASSPWTQETQYF
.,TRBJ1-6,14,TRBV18,TGTGCCAGCTCACCACGGCAGGATAATTCACCCCTCCACTTT,CASSPRQDNSPLHF
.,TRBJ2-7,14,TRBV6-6,TGTGCCAGCACTGGGACTGGTTACTCCTACGAGCAGTACTTC,CASTGTGYSYEQYF